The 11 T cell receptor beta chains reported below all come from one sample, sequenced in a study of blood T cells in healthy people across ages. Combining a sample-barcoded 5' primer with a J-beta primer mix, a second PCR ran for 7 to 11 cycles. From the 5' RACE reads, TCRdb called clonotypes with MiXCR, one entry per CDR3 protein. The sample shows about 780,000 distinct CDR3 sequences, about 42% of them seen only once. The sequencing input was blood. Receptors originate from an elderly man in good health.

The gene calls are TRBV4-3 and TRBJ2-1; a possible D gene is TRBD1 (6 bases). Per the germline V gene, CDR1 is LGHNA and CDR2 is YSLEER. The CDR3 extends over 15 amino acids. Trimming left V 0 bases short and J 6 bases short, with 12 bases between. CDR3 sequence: CASSQEGWGPNEQFF. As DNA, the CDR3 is TGCGCCAGCAGCCAAGAAGGGTGGGGGCCCAATGAGCAGTTCTTC.

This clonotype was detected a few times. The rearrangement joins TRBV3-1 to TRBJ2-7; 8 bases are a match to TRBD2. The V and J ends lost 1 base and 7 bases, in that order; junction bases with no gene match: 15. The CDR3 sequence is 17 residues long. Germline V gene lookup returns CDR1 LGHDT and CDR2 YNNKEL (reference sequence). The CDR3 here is CASSQGVPGGRPGEQYF. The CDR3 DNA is TGTGCCAGCAGCCAAGGAGTTCCGGGCGGGAGGCCGGGAGAGCAGTACTTC.

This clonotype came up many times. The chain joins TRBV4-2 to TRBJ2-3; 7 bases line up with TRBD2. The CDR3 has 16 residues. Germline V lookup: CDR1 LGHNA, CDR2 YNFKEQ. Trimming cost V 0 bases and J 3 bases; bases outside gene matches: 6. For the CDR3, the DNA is TGTGCCAGCAGCCAAGAGGGGGGGAGGATTACAGATACGCAGTATTTT. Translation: CASSQEGGRITDTQYF.

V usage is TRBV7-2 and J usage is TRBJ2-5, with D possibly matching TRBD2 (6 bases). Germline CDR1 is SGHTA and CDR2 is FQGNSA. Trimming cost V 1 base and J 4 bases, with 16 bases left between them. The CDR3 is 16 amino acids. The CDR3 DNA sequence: TGTGCCAGCAGCTTAGTTAGCGGCTTCAAGGCAGAGACCCAGTACTTC. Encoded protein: CASSLVSGFKAETQYF.

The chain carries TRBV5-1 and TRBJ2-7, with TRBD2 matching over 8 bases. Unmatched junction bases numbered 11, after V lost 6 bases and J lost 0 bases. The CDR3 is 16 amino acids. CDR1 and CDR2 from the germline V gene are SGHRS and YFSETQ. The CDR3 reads CASTRGLVENSYEQYF. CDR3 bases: TGCGCCAGCACCCGGGGACTAGTGGAAAACTCCTACGAGCAGTACTTC.

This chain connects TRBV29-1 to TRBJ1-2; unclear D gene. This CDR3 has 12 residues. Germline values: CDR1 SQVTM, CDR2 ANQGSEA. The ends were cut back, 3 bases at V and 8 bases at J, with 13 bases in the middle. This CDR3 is CSVELGVEGYTF. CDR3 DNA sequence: TGCAGCGTTGAGCTGGGAGTTGAGGGCTACACCTTC. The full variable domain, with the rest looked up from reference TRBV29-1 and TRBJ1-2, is SAVISQKPSRDICQRGTSLTIQCQVDSQVTMMFWYRQQPGQSLTLIATANQGSEATYESGFVIDKFPISRPNLTFSTLTVSNMSPEDSSIYLCSVELGVEGYTFGSGTRLTVV.

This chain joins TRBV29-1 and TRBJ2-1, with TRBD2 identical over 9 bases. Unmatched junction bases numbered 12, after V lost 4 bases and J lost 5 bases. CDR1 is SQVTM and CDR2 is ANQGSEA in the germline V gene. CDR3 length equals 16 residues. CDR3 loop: CSVATYWGLADNEQFF. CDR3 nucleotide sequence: TGCAGCGTTGCTACATACTGGGGACTAGCAGACAATGAGCAGTTCTTC.

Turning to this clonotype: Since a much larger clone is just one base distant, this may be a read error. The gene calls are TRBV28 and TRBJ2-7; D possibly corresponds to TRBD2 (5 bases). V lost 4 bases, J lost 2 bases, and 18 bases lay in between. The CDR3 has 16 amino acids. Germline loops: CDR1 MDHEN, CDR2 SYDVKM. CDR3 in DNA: TGTGCCAGCAGTTCGCCCTACGAGGGCGGGCCCTACGAGCAGTACTTC. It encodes CASSSPYEGGPYEQYF. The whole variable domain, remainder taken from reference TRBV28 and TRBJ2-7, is DVKVTQSSRYLVKRTGEKVFLECVQDMDHENMFWYRQDPGLGLRLIYFSYDVKMKEKGDIPEGYSVSREKKERFSLILESASTNQTSMYLCASSSPYEGGPYEQYFGPGTRLTVT.

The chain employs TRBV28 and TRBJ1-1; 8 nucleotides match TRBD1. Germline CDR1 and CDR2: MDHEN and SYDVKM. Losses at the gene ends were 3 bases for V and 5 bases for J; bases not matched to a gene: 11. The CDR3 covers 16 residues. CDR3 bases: TGTGCCAGCAGTTTCCTCGGGACAGGAGGCAGGACTGAAGCTTTCTTT. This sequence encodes CASSFLGTGGRTEAFF.

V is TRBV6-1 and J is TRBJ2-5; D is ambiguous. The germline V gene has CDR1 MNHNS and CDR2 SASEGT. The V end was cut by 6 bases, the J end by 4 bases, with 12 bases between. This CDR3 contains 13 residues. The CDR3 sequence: CASSETQGETQYF. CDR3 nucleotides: TGTGCCAGCAGCGAGACACAAGGAGAGACCCAGTACTTC.

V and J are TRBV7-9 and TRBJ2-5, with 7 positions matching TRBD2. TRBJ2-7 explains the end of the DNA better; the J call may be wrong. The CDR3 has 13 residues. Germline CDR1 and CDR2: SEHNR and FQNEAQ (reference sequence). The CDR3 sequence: CASSADGRNEQYF. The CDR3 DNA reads TGTGCCAGCAGCGCCGACGGGAGGAACGAGCAGTACTTC.